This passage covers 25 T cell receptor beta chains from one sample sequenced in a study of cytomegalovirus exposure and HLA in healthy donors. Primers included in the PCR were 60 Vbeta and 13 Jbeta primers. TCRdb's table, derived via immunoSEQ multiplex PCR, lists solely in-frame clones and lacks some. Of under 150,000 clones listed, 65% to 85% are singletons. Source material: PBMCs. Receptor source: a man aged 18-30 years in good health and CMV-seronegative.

Here the CDR3 DNA reads TGTGCCAGCTCACCACCGAGTCAGGCAGCCTCTCGTGGTTCACCCCTCCACTTT. Its protein product is CASSPPSQAASRGSPLHF. The J gene is TRBJ1-6, the V gene TRBV18; no reliable D call. Per the germline V gene, CDR1 is KGHSH and CDR2 is LQKENI. With 0 bases removed from V and 9 bases from J, the gap between germline ends came to 21 bases. This CDR3 has 18 amino acids.

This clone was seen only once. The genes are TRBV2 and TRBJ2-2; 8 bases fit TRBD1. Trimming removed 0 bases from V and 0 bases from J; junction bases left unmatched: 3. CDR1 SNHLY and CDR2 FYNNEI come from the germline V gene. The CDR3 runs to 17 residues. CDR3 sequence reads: CASSEAGQETNTGELFF. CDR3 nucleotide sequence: TGTGCCAGCAGTGAAGCGGGACAGGAAACGAACACCGGGGAGCTGTTTTTT.

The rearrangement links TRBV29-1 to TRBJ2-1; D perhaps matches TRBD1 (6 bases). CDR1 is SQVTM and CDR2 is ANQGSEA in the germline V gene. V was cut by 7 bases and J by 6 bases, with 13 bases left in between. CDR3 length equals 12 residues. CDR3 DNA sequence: TGCAGCGCCCCGACAGGTCCCAATGAGCAGTTCTTC. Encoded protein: CSAPTGPNEQFF.

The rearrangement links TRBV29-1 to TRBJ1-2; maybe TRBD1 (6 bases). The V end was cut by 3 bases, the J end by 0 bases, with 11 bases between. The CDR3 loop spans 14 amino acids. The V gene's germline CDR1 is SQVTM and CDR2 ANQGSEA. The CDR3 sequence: CSVDVGQTNYGYTF. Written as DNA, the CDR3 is TGCAGCGTTGACGTCGGACAGACTAACTATGGCTACACCTTC.

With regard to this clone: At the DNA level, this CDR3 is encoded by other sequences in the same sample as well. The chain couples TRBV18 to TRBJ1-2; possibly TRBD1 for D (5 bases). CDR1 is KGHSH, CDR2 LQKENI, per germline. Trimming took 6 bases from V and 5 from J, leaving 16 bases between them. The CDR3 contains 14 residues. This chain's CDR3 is CASSLAGQFYGYTF. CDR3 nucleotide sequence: TGTGCCAGCTCGCTCGCAGGGCAGTTTTATGGCTACACCTTC.

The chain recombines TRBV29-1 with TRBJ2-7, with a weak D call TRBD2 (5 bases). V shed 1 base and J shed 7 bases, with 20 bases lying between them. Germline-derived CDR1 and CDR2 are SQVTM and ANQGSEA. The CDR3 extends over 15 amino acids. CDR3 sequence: CSVEGVGMSVSEQYF. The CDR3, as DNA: TGCAGCGTTGAAGGAGTCGGGATGTCGGTATCGGAGCAGTACTTC.

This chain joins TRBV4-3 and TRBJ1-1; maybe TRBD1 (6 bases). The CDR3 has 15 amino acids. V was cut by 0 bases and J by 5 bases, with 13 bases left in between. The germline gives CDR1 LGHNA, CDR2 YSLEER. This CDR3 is CASSQDQGLRTEAFF. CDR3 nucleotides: TGCGCCAGCAGCCAAGATCAGGGGTTGCGGACTGAAGCTTTCTTT.

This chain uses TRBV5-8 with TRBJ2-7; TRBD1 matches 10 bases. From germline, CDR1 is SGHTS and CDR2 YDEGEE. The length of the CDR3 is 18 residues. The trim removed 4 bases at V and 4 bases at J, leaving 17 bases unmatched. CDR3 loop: CASSPPGTGVLTSYEQYF. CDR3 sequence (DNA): TGTGCCAGCAGCCCCCCCGGGACAGGGGTCTTAACCTCGTACGAGCAGTACTTC.

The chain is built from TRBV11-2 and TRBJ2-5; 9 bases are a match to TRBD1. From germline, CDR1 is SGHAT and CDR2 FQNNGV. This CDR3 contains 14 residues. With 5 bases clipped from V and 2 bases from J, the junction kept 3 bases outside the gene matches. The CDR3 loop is CASSQGQGQETQYF. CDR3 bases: TGTGCCAGCAGCCAAGGACAGGGGCAAGAGACCCAGTACTTC.

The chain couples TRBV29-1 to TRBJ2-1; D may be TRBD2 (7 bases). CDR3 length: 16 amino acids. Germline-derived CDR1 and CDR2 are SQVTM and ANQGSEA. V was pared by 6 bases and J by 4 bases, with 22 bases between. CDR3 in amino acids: CSVGGARGEVYNEQFF. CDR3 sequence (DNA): TGCAGCGTGGGGGGGGCTCGAGGTGAGGTGTACAATGAGCAGTTCTTC.

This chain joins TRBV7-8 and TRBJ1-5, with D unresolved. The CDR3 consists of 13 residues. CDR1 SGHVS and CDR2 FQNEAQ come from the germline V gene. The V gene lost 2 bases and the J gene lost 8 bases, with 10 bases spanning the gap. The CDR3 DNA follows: TGTGCCAGCAGCTTAAAACGAGTAGAGCCCCAGCATTTT. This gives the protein CASSLKRVEPQHF. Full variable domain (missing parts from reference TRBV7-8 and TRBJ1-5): GAGVSQSPRYKVAKRGQDVALRCDPISGHVSLFWYQQALGQGPEFLTYFQNEAQLDKSGLPSDRFFAERPEGSVSTLKIQRTQQEDSAVYLCASSLKRVEPQHFGDGTRLSIL.

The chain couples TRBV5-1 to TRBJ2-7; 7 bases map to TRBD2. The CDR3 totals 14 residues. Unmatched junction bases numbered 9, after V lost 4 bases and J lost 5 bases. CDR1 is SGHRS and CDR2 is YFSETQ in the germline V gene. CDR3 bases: TGCGCCAGCAGCAACCCCCAGGGAGGGGACGAGCAGTACTTC. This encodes CASSNPQGGDEQYF.

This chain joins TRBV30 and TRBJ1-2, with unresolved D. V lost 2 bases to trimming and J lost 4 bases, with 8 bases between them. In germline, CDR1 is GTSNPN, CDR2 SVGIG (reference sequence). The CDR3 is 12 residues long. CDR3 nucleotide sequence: TGTGCCTGGAGTTTCCGGGGCTATGGCTACACCTTC. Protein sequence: CAWSFRGYGYTF.

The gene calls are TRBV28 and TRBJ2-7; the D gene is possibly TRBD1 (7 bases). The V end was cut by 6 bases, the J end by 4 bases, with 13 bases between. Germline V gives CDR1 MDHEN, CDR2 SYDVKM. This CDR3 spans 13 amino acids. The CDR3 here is CASRQGGPYEQYF. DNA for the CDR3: TGTGCCAGCAGGCAGGGGGGACCGTACGAGCAGTACTTC.

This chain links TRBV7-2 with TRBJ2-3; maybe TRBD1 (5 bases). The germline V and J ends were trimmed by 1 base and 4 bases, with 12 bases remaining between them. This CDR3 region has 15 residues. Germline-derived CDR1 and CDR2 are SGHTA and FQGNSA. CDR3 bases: TGTGCCAGCAGCTTAGGGGTAGGGGCCGCAGATACGCAGTATTTT. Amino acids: CASSLGVGAADTQYF. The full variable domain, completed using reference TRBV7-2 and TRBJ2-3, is GAGVSQSPSNKVTEKGKDVELRCDPISGHTALYWYRQSLGQGLEFLIYFQGNSAPDKSGLPSDRFSAERTGGSVSTLTIQRTQQEDSAVYLCASSLGVGAADTQYFGPGTRLTVL.

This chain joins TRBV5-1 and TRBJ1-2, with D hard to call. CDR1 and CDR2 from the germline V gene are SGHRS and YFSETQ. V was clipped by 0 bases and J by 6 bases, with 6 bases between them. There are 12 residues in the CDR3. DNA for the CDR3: TGCGCCAGCAGCTTGGCCTCAGATGGCTACACCTTC. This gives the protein CASSLASDGYTF.

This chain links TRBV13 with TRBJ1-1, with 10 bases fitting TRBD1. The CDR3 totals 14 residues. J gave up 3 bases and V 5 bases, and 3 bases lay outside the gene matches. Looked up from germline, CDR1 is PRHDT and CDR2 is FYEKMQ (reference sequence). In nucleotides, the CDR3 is TGTGCCAGCAGCGCCGGGACAGGGGACACTGAAGCTTTCTTT. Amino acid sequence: CASSAGTGDTEAFF.

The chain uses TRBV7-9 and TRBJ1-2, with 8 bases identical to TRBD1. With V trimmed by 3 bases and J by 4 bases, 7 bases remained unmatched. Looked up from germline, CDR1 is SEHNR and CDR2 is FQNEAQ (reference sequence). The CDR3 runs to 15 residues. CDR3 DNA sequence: TGTGCCAGCAGCTTGGGACAGGCCTCTAGCTATGGCTACACCTTC. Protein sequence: CASSLGQASSYGYTF.

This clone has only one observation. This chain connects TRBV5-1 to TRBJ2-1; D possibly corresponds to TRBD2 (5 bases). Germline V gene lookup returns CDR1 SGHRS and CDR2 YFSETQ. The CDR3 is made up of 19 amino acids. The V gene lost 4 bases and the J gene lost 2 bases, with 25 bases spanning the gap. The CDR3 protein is CASSRGPAVRDSPYNEQFF. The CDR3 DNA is TGCGCCAGCAGCCGCGGGCCAGCTGTACGGGATTCTCCCTACAATGAGCAGTTCTTC.

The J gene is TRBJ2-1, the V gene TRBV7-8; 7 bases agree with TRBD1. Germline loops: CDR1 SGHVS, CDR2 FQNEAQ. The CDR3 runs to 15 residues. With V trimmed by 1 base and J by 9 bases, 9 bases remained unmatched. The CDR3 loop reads CASSLGGPQGSEQFF. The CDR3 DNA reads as TGTGCCAGCAGCTTAGGGGGGCCACAGGGGAGTGAGCAGTTCTTC.

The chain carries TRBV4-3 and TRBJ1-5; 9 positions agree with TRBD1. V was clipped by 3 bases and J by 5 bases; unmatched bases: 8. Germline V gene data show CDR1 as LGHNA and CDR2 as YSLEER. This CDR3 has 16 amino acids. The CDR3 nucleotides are TGCGCCAGCAGCCAGGCGGGGACAGGGAATGATCAGCCCCAGCATTTT. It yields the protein CASSQAGTGNDQPQHF.

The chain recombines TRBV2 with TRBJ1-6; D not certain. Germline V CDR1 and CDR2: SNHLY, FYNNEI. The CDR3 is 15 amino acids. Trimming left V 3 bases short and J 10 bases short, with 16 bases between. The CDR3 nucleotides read TGTGCCAGCAGTGATTTGAGGCAATTTGGGTCACCCCTCCACTTT. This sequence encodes CASSDLRQFGSPLHF.

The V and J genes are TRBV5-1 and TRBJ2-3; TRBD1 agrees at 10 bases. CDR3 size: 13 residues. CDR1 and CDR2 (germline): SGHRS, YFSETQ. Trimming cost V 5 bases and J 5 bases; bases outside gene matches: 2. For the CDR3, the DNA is TGCGCCAGCAGGACAGGGGGCGTAGATACGCAGTATTTT. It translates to CASRTGGVDTQYF.

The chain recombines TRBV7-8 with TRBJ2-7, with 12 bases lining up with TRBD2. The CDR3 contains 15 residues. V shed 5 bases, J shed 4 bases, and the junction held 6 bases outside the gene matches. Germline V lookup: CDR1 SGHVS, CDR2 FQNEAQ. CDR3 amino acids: CASSPGLAGWYEQYF. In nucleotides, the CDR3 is TGTGCCAGCAGCCCTGGACTAGCGGGGTGGTACGAGCAGTACTTC.

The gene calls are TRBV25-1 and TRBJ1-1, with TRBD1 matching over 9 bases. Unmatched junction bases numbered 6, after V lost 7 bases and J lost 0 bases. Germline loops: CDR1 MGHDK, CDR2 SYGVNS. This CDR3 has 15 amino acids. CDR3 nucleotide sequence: TGTGCCAGCATGGTCGGGACAGGGTTGAACACTGAAGCTTTCTTT. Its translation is CASMVGTGLNTEAFF. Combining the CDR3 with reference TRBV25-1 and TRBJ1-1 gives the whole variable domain EADIYQTPRYLVIGTGKKITLECSQTMGHDKMYWYQQDPGMELHLIHYSYGVNSTEKGDLSSESTVSRIRTEHFPLTLESARPSHTSQYLCASMVGTGLNTEAFFGQGTRLTVV.